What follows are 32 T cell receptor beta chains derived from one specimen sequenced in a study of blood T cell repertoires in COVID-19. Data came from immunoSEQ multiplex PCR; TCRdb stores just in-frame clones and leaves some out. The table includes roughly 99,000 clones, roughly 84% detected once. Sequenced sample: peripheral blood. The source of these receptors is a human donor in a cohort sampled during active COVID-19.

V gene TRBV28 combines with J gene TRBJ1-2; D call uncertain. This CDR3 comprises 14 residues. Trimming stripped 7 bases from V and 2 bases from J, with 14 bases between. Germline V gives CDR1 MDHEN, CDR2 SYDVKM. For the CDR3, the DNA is TGTGCCAGCAACCCACTCCGGGTCAACTATGGCTACACCTTC. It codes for CASNPLRVNYGYTF.

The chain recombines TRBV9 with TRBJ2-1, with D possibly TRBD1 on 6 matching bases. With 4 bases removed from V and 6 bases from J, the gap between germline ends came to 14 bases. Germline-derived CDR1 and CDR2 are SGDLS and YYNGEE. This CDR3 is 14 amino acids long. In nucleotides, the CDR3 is TGTGCCAGCAGCCCCCGTCTAGGGGGCAATGAGCAGTTCTTC. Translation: CASSPRLGGNEQFF.

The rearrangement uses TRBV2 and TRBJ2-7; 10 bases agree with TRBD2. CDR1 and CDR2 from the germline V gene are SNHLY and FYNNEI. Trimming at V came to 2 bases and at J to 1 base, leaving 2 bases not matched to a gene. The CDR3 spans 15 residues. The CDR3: CASSELAGASYEQYV. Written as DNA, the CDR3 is TGTGCCAGCAGTGAACTAGCGGGAGCGTCCTACGAGCAGTACGTC.

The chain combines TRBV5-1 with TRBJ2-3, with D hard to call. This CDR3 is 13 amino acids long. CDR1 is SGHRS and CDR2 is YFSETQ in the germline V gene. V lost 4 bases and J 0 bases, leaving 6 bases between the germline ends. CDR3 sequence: CASSPTSTDTQYF. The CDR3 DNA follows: TGCGCCAGCAGCCCTACTAGCACAGATACGCAGTATTTT.

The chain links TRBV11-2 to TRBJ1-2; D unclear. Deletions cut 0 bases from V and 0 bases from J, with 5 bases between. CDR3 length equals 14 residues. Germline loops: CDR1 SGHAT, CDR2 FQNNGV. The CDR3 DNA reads TGTGCCAGCAGCTTAGATCTAACTAACTATGGCTACACCTTC. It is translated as CASSLDLTNYGYTF.

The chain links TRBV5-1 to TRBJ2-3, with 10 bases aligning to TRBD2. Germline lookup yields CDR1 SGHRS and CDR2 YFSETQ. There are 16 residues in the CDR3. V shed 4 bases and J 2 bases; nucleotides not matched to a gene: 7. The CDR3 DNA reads TGCGCCAGCAGCCCGGGACTAGCGCAGGTCACAGATACGCAGTATTTT. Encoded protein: CASSPGLAQVTDTQYF.

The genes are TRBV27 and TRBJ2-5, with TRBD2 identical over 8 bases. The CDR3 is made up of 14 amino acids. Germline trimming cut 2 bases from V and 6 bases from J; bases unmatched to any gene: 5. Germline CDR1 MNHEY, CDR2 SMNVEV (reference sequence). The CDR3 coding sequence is TGTGCCAGCAGTTTAACCGGGAGGGCGCAGACCCAGTACTTC. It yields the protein CASSLTGRAQTQYF.

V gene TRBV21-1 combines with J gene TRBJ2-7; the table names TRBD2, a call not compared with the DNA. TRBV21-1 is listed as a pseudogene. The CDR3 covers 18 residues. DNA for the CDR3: TGTGCCAGCAGCAAAAAGGTTGGGGGAGGACAATCCCCCTACGAGCAGTACGTC. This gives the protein CASSKKVGGGQSPYEQYV.

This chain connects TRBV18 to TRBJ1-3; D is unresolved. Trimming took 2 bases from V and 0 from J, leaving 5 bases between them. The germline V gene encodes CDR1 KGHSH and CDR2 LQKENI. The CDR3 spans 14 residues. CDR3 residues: CASSPTGSGNTIYF. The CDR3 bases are TGTGCCAGCTCACCAACCGGCTCTGGAAACACCATATATTTT.

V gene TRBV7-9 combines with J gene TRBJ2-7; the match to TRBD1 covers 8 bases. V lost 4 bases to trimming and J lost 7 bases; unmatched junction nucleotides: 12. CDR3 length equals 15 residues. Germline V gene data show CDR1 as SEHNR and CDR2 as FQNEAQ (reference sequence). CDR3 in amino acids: CASSWNTGGLDEQYF. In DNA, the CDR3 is TGTGCCAGCAGCTGGAATACAGGGGGTCTCGATGAGCAGTACTTC.

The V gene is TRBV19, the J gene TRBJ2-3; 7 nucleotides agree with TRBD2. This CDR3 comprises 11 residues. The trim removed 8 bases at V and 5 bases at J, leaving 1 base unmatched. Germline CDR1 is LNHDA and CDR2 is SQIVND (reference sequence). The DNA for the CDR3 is TGTGCCAGTTCGGGGGGAGATACGCAGTATTTT. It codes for CASSGGDTQYF.

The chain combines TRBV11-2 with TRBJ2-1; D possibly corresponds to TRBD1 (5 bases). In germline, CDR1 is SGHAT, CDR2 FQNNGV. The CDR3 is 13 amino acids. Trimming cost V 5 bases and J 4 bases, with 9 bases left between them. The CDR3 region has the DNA TGTGCCAGCAGCCGACAGTCTTACAATGAGCAGTTCTTC. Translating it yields CASSRQSYNEQFF.

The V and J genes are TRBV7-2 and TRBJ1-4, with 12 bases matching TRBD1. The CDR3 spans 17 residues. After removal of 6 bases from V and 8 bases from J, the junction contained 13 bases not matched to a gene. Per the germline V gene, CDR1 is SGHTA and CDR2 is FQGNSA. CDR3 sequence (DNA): TGTGCCAGCAGTAAAACCGGGACAGGGGGCGCAAAAGAAAAACTGTTTTTT. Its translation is CASSKTGTGGAKEKLFF. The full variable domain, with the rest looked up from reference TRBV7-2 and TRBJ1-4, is GAGVSQSPSNKVTEKGKDVELRCDPISGHTALYWYRQSLGQGLEFLIYFQGNSAPDKSGLPSDRFSAERTGGSVSTLTIQRTQQEDSAVYLCASSKTGTGGAKEKLFFGSGTQLSVL.

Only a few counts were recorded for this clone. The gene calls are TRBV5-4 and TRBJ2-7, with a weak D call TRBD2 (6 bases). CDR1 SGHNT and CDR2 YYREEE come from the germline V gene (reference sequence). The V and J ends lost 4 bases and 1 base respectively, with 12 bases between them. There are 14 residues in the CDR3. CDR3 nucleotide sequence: TGTGCCAGCAGCCTCCGGGACTTATCCTACGAGCAGTACTTC. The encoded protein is CASSLRDLSYEQYF.

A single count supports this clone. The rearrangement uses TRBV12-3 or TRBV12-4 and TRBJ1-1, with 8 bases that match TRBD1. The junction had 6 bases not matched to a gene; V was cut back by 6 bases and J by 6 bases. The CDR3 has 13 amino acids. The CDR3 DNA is TGTGCCAGCAGAAAGCAGGGGGCCCCTGAAGCTTTCTTT. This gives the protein CASRKQGAPEAFF.

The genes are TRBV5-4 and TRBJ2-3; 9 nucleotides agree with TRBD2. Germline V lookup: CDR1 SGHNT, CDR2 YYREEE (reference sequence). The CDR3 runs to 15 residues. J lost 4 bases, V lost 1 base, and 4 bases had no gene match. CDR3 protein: CASSLLSGRSDTQYF. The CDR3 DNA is TGTGCCAGCAGCTTGCTTAGCGGGAGATCAGATACGCAGTATTTT.

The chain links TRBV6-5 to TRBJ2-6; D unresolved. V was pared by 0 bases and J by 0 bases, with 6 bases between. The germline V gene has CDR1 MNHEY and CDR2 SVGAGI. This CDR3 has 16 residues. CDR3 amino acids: CASSYSIGSGANVLTF. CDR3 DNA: TGTGCCAGCAGTTACTCGATCGGCTCTGGGGCCAACGTCCTGACTTTC.

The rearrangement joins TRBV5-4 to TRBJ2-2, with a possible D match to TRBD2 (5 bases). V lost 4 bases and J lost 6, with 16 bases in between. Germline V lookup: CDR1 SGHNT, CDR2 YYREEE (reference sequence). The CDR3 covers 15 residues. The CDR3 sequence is CASSPRAIGAGELFF. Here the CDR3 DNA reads TGTGCCAGCAGCCCGCGGGCCATCGGGGCCGGGGAGCTGTTTTTT.

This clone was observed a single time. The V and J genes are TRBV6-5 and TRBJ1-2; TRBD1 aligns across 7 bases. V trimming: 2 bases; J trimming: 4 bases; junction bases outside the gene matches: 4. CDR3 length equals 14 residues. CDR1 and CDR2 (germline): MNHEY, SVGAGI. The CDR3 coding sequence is TGTGCCAGCAGTTACGGAACAGGGGCCTATGGCTACACCTTC. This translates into CASSYGTGAYGYTF.

In DNA, the CDR3 is TGCAGCGTTGGGGGACAGGGATACAATGAGCAGTTCTTC. Encoded protein: CSVGGQGYNEQFF. The genes are TRBV29-1 and TRBJ2-1; 9 bases fit TRBD1. The CDR3 runs to 13 residues. J lost 4 bases, V lost 4 bases, and 2 bases had no gene match. Germline CDR1 and CDR2: SQVTM and ANQGSEA.

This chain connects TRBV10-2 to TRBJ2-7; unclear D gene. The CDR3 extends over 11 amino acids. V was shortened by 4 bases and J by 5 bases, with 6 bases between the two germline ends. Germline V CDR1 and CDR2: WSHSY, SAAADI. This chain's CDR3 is CASSAVDEQYF. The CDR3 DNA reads TGCGCCAGCAGTGCTGTCGACGAGCAGTACTTC.

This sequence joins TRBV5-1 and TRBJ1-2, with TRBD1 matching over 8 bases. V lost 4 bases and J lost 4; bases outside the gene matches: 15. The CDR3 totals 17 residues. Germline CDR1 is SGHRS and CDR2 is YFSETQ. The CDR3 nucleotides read TGCGCCAGCAGCCTTGGGACAGGCTATGAATTGCGCTATGGCTACACCTTC. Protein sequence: CASSLGTGYELRYGYTF.

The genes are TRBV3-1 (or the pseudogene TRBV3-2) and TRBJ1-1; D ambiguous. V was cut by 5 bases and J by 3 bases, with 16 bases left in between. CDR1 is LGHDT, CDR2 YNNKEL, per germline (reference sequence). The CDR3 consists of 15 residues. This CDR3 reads CASSMSLPVHTEAFF. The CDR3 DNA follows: TGTGCCAGCAGCATGTCCCTCCCGGTACACACTGAAGCTTTCTTT.

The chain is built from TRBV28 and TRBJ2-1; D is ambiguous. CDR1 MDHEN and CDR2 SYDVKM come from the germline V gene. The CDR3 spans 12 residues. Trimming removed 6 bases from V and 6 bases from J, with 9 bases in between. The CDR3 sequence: CASRTGFNEQFF. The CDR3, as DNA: TGTGCCAGCAGAACCGGGTTCAATGAGCAGTTCTTC. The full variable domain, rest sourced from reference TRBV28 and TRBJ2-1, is DVKVTQSSRYLVKRTGEKVFLECVQDMDHENMFWYRQDPGLGLRLIYFSYDVKMKEKGDIPEGYSVSREKKERFSLILESASTNQTSMYLCASRTGFNEQFFGPGTRLTVL.

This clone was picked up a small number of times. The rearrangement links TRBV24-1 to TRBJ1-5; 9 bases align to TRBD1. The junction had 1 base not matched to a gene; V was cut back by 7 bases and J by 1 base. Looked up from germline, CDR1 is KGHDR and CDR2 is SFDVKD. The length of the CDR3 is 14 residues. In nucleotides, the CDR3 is TGTGCCACCAGAGACAGGGGGAGCAATCAGCCCCAGCATTTT. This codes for CATRDRGSNQPQHF.

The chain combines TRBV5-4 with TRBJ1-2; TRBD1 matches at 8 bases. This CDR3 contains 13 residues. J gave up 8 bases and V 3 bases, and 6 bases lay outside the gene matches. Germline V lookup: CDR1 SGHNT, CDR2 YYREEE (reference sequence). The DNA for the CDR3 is TGTGCCAGCAGCTCGTGGGCAGGGGGCGGCTACACCTTC. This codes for CASSSWAGGGYTF.

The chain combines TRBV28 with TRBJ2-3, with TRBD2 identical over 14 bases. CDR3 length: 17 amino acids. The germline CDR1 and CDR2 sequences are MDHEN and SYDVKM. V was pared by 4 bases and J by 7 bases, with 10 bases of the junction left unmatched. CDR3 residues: CASSSSRLAGGLHTQYF. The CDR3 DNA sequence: TGTGCCAGCAGTTCCTCTCGACTAGCGGGAGGGCTTCATACGCAGTATTTT.

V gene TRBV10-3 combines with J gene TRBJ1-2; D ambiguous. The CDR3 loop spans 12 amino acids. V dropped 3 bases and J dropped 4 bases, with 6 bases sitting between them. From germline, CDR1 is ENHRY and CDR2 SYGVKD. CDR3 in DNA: TGTGCCATCAGTGAAAGCATCTATGGCTACACCTTC. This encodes CAISESIYGYTF.

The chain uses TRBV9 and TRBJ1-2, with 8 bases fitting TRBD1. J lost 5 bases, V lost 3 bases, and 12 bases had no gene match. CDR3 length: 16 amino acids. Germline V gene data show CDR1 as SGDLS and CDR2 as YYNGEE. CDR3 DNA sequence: TGTGCCAGCAGCGCAACTACGGGACAGGCCGGTTATGGCTACACCTTC. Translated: CASSATTGQAGYGYTF.

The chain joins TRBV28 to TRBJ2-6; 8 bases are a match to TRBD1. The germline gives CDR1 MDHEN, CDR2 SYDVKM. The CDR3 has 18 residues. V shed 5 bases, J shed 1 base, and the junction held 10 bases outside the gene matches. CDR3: CASSTRQGQISGANVLTF. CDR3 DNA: TGTGCCAGCAGTACCCGACAGGGGCAAATATCTGGGGCCAACGTCCTGACTTTC.

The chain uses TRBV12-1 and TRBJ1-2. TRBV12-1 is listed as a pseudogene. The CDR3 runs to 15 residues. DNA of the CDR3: TGTGCCAGCAGCTTTGGAGGGGGGGACGACTATGGCTACACCTTC. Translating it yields CASSFGGGDDYGYTF.

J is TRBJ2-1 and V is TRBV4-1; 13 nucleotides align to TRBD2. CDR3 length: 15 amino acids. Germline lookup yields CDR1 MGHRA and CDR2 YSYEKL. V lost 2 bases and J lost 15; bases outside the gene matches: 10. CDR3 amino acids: CASSQIGLAGEAAFF. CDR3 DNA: TGCGCCAGCAGCCAAATTGGACTAGCGGGAGAAGCCGCGTTCTTC.